This record concerns one T cell receptor (beta chain) sequence. The antigen is not known. Profiled with immunoSEQ multiplex PCR; TCRdb holds only in-frame clones, not every one. The sample lists under 90,000 clones, over 75% occurring once. V was shortened by 0 bases and J by 4 bases, with 7 bases between the two germline ends. The germline V gene has CDR1 SGHRS and CDR2 YFSETQ. The CDR3 runs 13 residues. This specimen belongs to a study of T cell responses to AZD1222 COVID-19 vaccine. Study conclusions and caveats: Across the whole spike, CD4 TCRs peaked at regions 160-218 and 743-854.

Both about-4-week and about-12-week second-dose recipients were combined. The chain is built from TRBV5-1 and TRBJ1-1; D is uncertain. Sequencing used peripheral blood, obtained 28 days after the second AZD1222 dose. The origin of this receptor is an adult who received the AZD1222 COVID-19 vaccine. CDR3 region: CASSLGSITEAFF. The CDR3 bases are TGCGCCAGCAGCTTGGGCTCCATCACTGAAGCTTTCTTT.